This T cell receptor beta chain was captured by sequencing in a study of blood T cell repertoires in COVID-19 (TCRdb year 2020). In terms of the full investigation: Collaborator samples came from the United States, Italy and Spain and covered acute and convalescent phases of COVID-19. The dataset comprised deeply sampled blood TCRbeta repertoires from subjects exposed to, actively infected with, or recovered from COVID-19. Where available, HLA class I and class II types were obtained from metadata supplied by the sample provider rather than from assay-based typing. The material from the prospective study consisted of cDNA or gDNA derived from T cells, B-cell-depleted T cells, or PBMCs. The repertoires were released in a freely available public database intended as a resource for research on the immune response to SARS-CoV-2. Samples were obtained from the ongoing ImmuneRACE study (first 160 participants) and from 1,254 subjects provided by 6 global collaborators. Nearly every sample came with metadata listing a de-identified subject ID, COVID-19 status, age in years and sex.

The research as a whole found: The quantity of clinical and demographic metadata differed by source and by participant and was supplied without curation.

Whole blood was collected in K2EDTA tubes by collaborating institutions according to the institutions' own protocols. For TCRbeta analysis, collaborators shipped samples in one of three forms: frozen whole blood, isolated PBMCs, or DNA extracted from either of those sample types. For this clone: Its antigen specificity is not known. No much larger clone is present one base from it, and per-base qualities are unavailable.

TCRbeta CDR3 regions were amplified from genomic DNA by means of the immunoSEQ Assay, a bias-controlled multiplex PCR. The original methods were these. Within the assay, amplification of reference gene primers was used to estimate how many nucleated cells each sample contained. To quantify the absolute abundance of each unique TCRbeta CDR3 rearrangement, sequence reads were collapsed and filtered. For each sample, productive Simpson clonality was calculated as the square root of Simpson's diversity index across productive rearrangements. As stored in TCRdb, this immuneACCESS dataset retains in-frame rearrangements with V and J assigned. A fraction of the clones does not appear; measured against another copy, unresolved V genes explain less than half of the discrepancy, and the remainder lacks a known reason. Clone size and V and J calls were adopted from that table, with D and trimming inferred from the DNA. The sample table shows 250,000 or so clones, and over 75% are seen once. The biggest ten clones account for just under 0.8% of the sample.

V and J are trimmed by 2 bases and 6 bases, and the gene matches miss 6 bases of the junction. The CDR3 covers 14 residues, taking in both the cysteine and the phenylalanine. Of all the DNA, just the CDR3 is kept, 42 bases in frame from base 1. The germline V gene (reference sequence) specifies SEHNR as CDR1 and FQNEAQ as CDR2. The chain is made from TRBV7-9 and TRBJ2-7; 8 central bases correspond to TRBD2. Sequencing input: peripheral blood. The sequence was obtained from a woman aged 25-40 years with acute or convalescent COVID-19. DNA sequence: TGTGCCAGCAGCTTATTCTCAGCGGGAGCCGAGCAGTACTTC. Translated, this is CASSLFSAGAEQYF. Supplemented by the reference TRBV7-9 and TRBJ2-7 proteins around the CDR3, the complete variable domain is DTGVSQNPRHKITKRGQNVTFRCDPISEHNRLYWYRQTLGQGPEFLTYFQNEAQLEKSRLLSDRFSAERPKGSFSTLEIQRTEQGDSAMYLCASSLFSAGAEQYFGPGTRLTVT.